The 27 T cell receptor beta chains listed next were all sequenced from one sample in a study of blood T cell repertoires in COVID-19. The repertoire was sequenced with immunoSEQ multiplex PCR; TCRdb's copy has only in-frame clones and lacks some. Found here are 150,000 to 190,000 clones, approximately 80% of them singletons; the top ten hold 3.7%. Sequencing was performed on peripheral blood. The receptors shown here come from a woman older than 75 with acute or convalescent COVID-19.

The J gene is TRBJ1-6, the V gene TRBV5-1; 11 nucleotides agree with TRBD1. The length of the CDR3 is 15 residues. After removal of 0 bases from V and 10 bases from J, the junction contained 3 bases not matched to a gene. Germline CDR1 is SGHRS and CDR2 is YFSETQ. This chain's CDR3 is CASSLEGQGESPLHF. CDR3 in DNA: TGCGCCAGCAGCTTGGAGGGACAGGGGGAATCACCCCTCCACTTT. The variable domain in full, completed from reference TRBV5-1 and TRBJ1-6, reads KAGVTQTPRYLIKTRGQQVTLSCSPISGHRSVSWYQQTPGQGLQFLFEYFSETQRNKGNFPGRFSGRQFSNSRSEMNVSTLELGDSALYLCASSLEGQGESPLHFGNGTRLTVT.

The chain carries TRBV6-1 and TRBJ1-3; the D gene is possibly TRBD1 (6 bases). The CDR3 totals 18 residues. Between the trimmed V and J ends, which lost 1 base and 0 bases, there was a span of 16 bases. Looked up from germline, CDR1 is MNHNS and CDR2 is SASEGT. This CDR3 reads CASSEESGVSPSGNTIYF. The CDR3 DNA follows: TGTGCCAGCAGTGAAGAGTCAGGGGTCTCCCCCTCTGGAAACACCATATATTTT.

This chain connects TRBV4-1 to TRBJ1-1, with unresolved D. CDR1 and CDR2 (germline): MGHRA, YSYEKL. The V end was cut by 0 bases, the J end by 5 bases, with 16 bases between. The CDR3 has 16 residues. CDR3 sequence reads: CASSQDRGGLKTEAFF. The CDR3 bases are TGCGCCAGCAGCCAAGATAGAGGAGGGCTTAAGACTGAAGCTTTCTTT.

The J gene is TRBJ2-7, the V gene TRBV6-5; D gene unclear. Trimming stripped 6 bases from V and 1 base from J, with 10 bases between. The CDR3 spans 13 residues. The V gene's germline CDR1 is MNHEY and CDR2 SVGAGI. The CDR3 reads CASSWAYSYEQYF. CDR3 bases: TGTGCCAGCAGCTGGGCGTATTCCTACGAGCAGTACTTC.

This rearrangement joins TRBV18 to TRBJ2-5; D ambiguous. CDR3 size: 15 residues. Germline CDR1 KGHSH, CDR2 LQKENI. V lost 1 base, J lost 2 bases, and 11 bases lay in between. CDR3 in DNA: TGTGCCAGCTCACCACTACCTCCACATCAAGAGACCCAGTACTTC. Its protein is CASSPLPPHQETQYF.

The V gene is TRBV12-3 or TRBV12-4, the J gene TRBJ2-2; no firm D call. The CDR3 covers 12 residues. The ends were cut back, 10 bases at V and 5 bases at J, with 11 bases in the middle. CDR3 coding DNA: TGTGCCATTAACACAGAGACCGGGGAGCTGTTTTTT. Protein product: CAINTETGELFF.

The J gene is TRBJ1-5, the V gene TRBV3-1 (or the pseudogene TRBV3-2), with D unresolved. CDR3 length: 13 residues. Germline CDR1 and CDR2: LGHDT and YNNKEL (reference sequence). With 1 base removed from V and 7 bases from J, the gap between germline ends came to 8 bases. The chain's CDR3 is CASSQGENQPQHF. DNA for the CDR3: TGTGCCAGCAGCCAAGGTGAGAACCAGCCCCAGCATTTT.

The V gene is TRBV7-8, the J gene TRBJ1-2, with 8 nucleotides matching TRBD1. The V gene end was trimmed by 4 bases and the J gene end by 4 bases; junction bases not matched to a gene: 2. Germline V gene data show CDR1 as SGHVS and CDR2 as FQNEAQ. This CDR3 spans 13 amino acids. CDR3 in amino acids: CASSSTGGYGYTF. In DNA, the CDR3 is TGTGCCAGCAGCTCAACAGGGGGCTATGGCTACACCTTC.

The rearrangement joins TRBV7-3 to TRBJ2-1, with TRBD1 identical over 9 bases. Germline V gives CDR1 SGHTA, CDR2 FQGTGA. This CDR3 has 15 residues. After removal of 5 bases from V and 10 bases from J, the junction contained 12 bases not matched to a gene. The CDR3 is CASSPRTGDVREQFF. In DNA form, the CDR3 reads TGTGCCAGCAGCCCCCGGACAGGGGATGTGCGGGAGCAGTTCTTC.

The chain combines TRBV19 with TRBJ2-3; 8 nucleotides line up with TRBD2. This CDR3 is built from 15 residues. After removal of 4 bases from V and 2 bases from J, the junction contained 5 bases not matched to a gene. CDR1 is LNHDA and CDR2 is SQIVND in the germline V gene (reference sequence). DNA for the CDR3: TGTGCCAGTAGTACCATAGCGGGACTCACAGATACGCAGTATTTT. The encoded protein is CASSTIAGLTDTQYF.

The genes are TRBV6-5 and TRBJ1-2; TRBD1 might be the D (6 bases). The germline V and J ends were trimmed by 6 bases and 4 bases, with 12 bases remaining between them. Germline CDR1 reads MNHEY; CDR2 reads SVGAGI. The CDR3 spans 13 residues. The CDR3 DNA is TGTGCCAGCAGCGGACAGTCTCGCTATGGCTACACCTTC. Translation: CASSGQSRYGYTF.

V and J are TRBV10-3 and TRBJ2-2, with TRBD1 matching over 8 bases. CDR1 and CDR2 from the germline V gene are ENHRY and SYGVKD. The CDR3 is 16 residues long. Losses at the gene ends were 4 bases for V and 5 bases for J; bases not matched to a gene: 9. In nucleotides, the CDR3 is TGTGCCATCAGTGGGCGAGACAGGGGCCAAACCGGGGAGCTGTTTTTT. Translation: CAISGRDRGQTGELFF.

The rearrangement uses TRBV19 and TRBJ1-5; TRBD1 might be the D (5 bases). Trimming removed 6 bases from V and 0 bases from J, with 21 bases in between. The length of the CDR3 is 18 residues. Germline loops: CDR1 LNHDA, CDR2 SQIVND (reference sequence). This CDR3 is CASRPPGPREYSNQPQHF. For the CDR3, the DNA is TGTGCCAGTAGACCCCCTGGACCCAGGGAATATAGCAATCAGCCCCAGCATTTT.

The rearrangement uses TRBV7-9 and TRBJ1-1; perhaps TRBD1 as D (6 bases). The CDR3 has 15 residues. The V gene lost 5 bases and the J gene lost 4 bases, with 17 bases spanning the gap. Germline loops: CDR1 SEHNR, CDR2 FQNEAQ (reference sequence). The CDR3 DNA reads TGTGCCAGCAGCAGAACAGACAGGCGGGTCACTGAAGCTTTCTTT. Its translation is CASSRTDRRVTEAFF.

Here the CDR3 DNA reads TGTGCCAGCAGTCCAACAGGGTCCTCCACGGAGCAGTACTTC. This encodes CASSPTGSSTEQYF. The chain carries TRBV28 and TRBJ2-7, with a tentative D call TRBD1 (6 bases). The ends were cut back, 5 bases at V and 7 bases at J, with 18 bases in the middle. This CDR3 is built from 14 residues. CDR1 is MDHEN, CDR2 SYDVKM, per germline. Filled out from reference TRBV28 and TRBJ2-7, the complete variable domain reads DVKVTQSSRYLVKRTGEKVFLECVQDMDHENMFWYRQDPGLGLRLIYFSYDVKMKEKGDIPEGYSVSREKKERFSLILESASTNQTSMYLCASSPTGSSTEQYFGPGTRLTVT.

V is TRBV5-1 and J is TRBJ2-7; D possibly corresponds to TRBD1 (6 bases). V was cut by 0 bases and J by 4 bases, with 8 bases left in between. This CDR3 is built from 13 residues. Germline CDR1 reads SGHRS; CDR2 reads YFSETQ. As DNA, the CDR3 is TGCGCCAGCAGCTTGGGACAGGAATACGAGCAGTACTTC. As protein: CASSLGQEYEQYF.

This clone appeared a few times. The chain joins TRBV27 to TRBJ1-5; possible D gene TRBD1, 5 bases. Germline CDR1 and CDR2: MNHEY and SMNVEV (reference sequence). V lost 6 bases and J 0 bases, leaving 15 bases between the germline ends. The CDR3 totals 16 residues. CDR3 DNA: TGTGCCAGCAGATGGGGCGGCACCGATAGCAATCAGCCCCAGCATTTT. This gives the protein CASRWGGTDSNQPQHF.

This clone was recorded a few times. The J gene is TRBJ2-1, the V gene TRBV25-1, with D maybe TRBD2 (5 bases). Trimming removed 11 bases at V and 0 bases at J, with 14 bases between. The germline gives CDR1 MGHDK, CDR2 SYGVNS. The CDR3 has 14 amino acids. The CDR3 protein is CASTRGSSYNEQFF. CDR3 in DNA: TGTGCCTCAACTCGGGGAAGCTCCTACAATGAGCAGTTCTTC.

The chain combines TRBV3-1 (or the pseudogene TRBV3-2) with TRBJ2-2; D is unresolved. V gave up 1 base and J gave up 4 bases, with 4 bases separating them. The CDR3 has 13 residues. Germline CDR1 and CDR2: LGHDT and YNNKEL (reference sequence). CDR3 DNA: TGTGCCAGCAGCCAAGCTCCCACCGGGGAGCTGTTTTTT. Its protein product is CASSQAPTGELFF.

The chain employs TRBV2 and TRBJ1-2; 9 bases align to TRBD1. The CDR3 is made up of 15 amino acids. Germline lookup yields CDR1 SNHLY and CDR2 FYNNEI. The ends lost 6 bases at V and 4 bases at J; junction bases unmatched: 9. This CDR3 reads CASRLEQGAGYGYTF. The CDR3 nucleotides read TGTGCCAGCAGGCTGGAACAGGGGGCAGGCTATGGCTACACCTTC.

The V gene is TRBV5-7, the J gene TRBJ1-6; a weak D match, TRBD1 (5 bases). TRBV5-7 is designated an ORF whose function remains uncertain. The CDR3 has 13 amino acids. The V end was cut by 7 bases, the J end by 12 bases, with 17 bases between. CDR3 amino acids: CASLGGDPKPLHF. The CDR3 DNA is TGTGCCAGCTTGGGGGGGGACCCCAAACCCCTCCACTTT.

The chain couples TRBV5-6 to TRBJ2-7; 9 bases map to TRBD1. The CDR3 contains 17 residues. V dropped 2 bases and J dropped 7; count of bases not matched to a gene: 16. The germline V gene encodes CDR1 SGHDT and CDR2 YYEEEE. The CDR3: CASSLIGGTGNGREQYF. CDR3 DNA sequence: TGTGCCAGCAGCTTAATTGGTGGGACAGGGAACGGTAGGGAGCAGTACTTC.

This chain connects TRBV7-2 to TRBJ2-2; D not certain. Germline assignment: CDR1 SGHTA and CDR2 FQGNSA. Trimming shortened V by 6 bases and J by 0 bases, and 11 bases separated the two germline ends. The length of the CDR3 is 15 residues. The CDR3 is CASSLDAANTGELFF. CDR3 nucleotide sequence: TGTGCCAGCAGTCTTGACGCGGCGAACACCGGGGAGCTGTTTTTT. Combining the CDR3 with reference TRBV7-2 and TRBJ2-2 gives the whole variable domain GAGVSQSPSNKVTEKGKDVELRCDPISGHTALYWYRQSLGQGLEFLIYFQGNSAPDKSGLPSDRFSAERTGGSVSTLTIQRTQQEDSAVYLCASSLDAANTGELFFGEGSRLTVL.

The CDR3 loop reads CASSRDRQETQYF. The CDR3 DNA is TGTGCCAGCAGCCGCGACAGGCAAGAGACCCAGTACTTC. The chain links TRBV11-1 to TRBJ2-5; possibly TRBD1 for D (6 bases). Trimming took 5 bases from V and 2 from J, leaving 9 bases between them. Germline CDR1 reads SGHAT; CDR2 reads FQDESV (reference sequence). The CDR3 consists of 13 residues.

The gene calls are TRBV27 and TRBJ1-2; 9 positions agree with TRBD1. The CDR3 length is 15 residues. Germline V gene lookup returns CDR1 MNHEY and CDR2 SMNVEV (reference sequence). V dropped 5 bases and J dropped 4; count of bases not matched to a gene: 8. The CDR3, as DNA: TGTGCCAGCAGTGCAGACAGGGGGAATGGCTATGGCTACACCTTC. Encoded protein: CASSADRGNGYGYTF.

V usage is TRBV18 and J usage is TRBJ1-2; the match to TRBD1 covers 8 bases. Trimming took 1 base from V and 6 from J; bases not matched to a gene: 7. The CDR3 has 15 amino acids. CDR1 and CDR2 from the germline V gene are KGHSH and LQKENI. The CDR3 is CASSPLGQGSNGYTF. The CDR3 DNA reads TGTGCCAGCTCACCACTCGGACAGGGCTCAAATGGCTACACCTTC. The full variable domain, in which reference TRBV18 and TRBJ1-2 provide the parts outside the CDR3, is NAGVMQNPRHLVRRRGQEARLRCSPMKGHSHVYWYRQLPEEGLKFMVYLQKENIIDESGMPKERFSAEFPKEGPSILRIQQVVRGDSAAYFCASSPLGQGSNGYTFGSGTRLTVV.

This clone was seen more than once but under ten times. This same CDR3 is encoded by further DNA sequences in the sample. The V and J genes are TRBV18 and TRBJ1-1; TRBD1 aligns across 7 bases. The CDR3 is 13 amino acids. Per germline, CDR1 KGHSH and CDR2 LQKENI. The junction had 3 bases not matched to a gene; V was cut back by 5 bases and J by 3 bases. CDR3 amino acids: CASSSTGDTEAFF. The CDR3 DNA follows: TGTGCCAGCTCAAGCACAGGGGACACTGAAGCTTTCTTT.